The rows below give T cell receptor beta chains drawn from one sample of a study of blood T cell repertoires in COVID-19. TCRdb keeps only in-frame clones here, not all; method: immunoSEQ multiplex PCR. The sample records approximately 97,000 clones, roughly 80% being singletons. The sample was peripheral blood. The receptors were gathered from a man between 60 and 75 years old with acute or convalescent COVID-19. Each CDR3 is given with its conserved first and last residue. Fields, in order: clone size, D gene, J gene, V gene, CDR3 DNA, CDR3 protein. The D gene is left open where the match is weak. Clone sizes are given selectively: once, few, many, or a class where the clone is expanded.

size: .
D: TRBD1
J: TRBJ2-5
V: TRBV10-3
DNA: TGTGCCACTCAGGGGGCTGCGGAGACCCAGTACTTC
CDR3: CATQGAAETQYF

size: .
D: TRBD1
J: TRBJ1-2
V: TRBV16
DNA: TGTGCCAGCAGCCAAAGTCCTGGGGACAGTTCATACTATGGCTACACCTTC
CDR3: CASSQSPGDSSYYGYTF

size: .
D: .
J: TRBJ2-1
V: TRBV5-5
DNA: TGTGCCAGCAGCTCGACTGTCGGTTACAATGAGCAGTTCTTC
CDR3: CASSSTVGYNEQFF

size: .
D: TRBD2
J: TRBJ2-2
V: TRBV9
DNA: TGTGCCAGCAGCGTAACTAGCGGGGGGGCTTTGAACACCGGGGAGCTGTTTTTT
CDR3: CASSVTSGGALNTGELFF

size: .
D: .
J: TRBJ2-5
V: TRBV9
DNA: TGTGCCAGCAGCGTATCGCGGGGCCGGGAGACCCAGTACTTC
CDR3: CASSVSRGRETQYF

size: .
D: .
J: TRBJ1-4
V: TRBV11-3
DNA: TGTGCCAGCAGCTTAGATCTGGGGGCAGAAAAACTGTTTTTT
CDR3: CASSLDLGAEKLFF

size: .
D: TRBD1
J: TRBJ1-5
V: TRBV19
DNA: TGTGCCAGTAGCCCATTGTCGGGACAGCGAAATCAGCCCCAGCATTTT
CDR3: CASSPLSGQRNQPQHF

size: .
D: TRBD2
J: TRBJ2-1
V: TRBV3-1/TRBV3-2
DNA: TGTGCCAGCAGCCAAGATGGCTTCGGCGGGAGGGCCAGGGGTGAGCAGTTCTTC
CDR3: CASSQDGFGGRARGEQFF

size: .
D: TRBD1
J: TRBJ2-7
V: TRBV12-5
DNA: TGTGCTAGTGCCAGGGGACAGGCCCCCTACGAGCAGTACTTC
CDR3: CASARGQAPYEQYF

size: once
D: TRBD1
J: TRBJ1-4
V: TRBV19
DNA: TGTGCCAGTAGTATTCAGGGGGCGGCTAATGAAAAACTGTTTTTT
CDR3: CASSIQGAANEKLFF

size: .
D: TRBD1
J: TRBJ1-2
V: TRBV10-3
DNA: TGTGCCACCAGACAGGGGGAGGAAGGCTACACCTTC
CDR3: CATRQGEEGYTF

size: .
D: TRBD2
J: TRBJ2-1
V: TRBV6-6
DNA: TGTGCCAGCAACCCGACTAGCGGGGTATCATACAATGAGCAGTTCTTC
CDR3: CASNPTSGVSYNEQFF

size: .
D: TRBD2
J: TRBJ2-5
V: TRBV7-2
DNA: TGTGCCAGCAGTTCCGGGACTAGCGGGACCTTCCAAGAGACCCAGTACTTC
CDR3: CASSSGTSGTFQETQYF

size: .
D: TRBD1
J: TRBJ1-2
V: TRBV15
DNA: TGTGCCACCGCTACCGACCGGGACAGGGGGCTCTCCTATGGCTACACCTTC
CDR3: CATATDRDRGLSYGYTF

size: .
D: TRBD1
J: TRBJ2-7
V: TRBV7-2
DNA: TGTGCCAGCAGCTCGACAGGGGCTCGTCTGAGCGAGCAGTACTTC
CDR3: CASSSTGARLSEQYF

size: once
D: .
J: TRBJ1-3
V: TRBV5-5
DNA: TGTGCCAGCAGCCCTGGACAGACTTGGTCTGGAAACACCATATATTTT
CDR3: CASSPGQTWSGNTIYF

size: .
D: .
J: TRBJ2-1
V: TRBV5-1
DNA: TGCGCCAGCAGCTTGTTGGGGGCCGAGCAGTTCTTC
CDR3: CASSLLGAEQFF

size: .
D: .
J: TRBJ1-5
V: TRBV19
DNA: TGTGCCAGTCGGGGGAGCAATCAGCCCCAGCATTTT
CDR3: CASRGSNQPQHF

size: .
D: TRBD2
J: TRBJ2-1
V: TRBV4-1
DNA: TGCGCCAGCAGCCAATTGGGACTAGCGGGAGGGGGATCCTACAATGAGCAGTTCTTC
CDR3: CASSQLGLAGGGSYNEQFF

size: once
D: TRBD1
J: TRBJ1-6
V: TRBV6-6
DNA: TGTGCCAGCAGTCCCCGACAGGGCGTTATGAATTCACCCCTCCACTTT
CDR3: CASSPRQGVMNSPLHF

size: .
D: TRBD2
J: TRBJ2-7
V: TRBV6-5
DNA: TGTGCCAGCAGTTTAAGCACGGGGGGTAGCTACGAGCAGTACTTC
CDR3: CASSLSTGGSYEQYF

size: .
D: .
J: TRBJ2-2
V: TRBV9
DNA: TGTGCCAGCAGCGTATTCCGCGAATCGAACACCGGGGAGCTGTTTTTT
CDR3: CASSVFRESNTGELFF

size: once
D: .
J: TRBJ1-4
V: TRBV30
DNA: TGTGCCTGGAGACGGGACTCCAGTGAAAAACTGTTTTTT
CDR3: CAWRRDSSEKLFF

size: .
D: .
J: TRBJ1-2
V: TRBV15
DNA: TGTGCCACCAGCATAATGGGGGCTGGCTATGGCTACACCTTC
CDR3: CATSIMGAGYGYTF

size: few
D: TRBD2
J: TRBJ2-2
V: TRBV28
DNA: TGTGCCAGCAGTTCCAATAGCGGGAGGTCGAGCACCGGGGAGCTGTTTTTT
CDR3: CASSSNSGRSSTGELFF

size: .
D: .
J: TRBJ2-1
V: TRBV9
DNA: TGTGCCAGCAGCGTACGGGACAATGAGCAGTTCTTC
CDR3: CASSVRDNEQFF

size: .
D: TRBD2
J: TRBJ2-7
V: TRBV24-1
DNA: TGTGCCAAATTCCCACCGGGACTAGCGGCAGCCTCCTACGAGCAGTACTTC
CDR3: CAKFPPGLAAASYEQYF

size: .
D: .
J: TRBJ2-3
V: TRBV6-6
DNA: TGTGCCAGCCGAACGCCCGGGGGAGATACGCAGTATTTT
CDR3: CASRTPGGDTQYF

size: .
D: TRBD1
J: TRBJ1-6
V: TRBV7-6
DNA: TGTGCCAGCAGCTGGGACAGGGAGGGAAGCTCCTATAATTCACCCCTCCACTTT
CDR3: CASSWDREGSSYNSPLHF

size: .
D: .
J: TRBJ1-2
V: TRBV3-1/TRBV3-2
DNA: TGTGCCAGCAGCCAGGCCCTTACGCATGGCTACACCTTC
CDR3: CASSQALTHGYTF

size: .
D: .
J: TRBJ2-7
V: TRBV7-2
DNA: TGTGCCAGCTCCCAGGGAATTTCCTACGAGCAGTACTTC
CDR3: CASSQGISYEQYF

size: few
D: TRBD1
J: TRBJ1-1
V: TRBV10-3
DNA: TGTGCCATCACCGCGGACAGGGGGCTAAAAGCTTTCTTT
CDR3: CAITADRGLKAFF

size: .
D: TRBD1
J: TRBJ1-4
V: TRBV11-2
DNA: TGTGCCAGCAGCTTAGGAGTCTCCAGGGGGCTTAATGAAAAACTGTTTTTT
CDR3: CASSLGVSRGLNEKLFF

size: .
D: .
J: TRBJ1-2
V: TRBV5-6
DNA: TGTGCCAGCAGCTTGGGTGCGCGGGGCGGCTACACCTTC
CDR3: CASSLGARGGYTF

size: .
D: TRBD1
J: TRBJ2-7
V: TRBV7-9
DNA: TGTGCCAGCAGCTTCCGAACGACAGGGGGAGAGAACGAGCAGTACTTC
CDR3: CASSFRTTGGENEQYF

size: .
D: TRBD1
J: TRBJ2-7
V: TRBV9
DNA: TGTGCCAGCAGCAGCGGGACAGGGGTCGCCTACGAGCAGTACTTC
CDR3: CASSSGTGVAYEQYF

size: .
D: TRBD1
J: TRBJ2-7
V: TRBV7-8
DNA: TGTGCCAGCAGCTTAGGACAGGGGACCTACGAGCAGTACTTC
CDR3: CASSLGQGTYEQYF

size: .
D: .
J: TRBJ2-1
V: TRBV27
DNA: TGTGCCAGCAGTCTCGGGAACAATGAGCAGTTCTTC
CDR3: CASSLGNNEQFF

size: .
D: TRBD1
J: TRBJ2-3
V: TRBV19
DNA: TGTGCCAGTAGGACTAGGGGGACAGGATCAGATACGCAGTATTTT
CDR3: CASRTRGTGSDTQYF

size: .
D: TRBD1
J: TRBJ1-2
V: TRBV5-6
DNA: TGTGCCAGCAGTTATTTCGGACAGGGAGGCTATGGCTACACCTTC
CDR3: CASSYFGQGGYGYTF

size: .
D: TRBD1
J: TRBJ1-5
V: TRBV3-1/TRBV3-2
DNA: TGTGCCAGCAGCCTGGGACAGGGTGGGAATCAGCCCCAGCATTTT
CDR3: CASSLGQGGNQPQHF

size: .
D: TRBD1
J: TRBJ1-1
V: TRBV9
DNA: TGTGCCAGCAGCGGACGACAGGGGGCCGATACTGAAGCTTTCTTT
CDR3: CASSGRQGADTEAFF

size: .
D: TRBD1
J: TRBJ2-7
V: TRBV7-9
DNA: TGTGCCAGCAGCTCCCCCGGGACAGGACTCTACGAGCAGTACTTC
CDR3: CASSSPGTGLYEQYF

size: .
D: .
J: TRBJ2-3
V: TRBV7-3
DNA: TGTGCCAGCAGCCCGTCAGGATCCACAGATACGCAGTATTTT
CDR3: CASSPSGSTDTQYF

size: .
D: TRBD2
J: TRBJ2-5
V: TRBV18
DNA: TGTGCCAGCTCACCCGGGACTAAAGAGACCCAGTACTTC
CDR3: CASSPGTKETQYF

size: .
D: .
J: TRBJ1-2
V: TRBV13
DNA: TGTGCCAGCAGCTTAGGCCTAGGCAGGGAGGGCCATGGCTACACCTTC
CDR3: CASSLGLGREGHGYTF

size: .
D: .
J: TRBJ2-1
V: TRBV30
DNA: TGTGCCTGGAGGGAACAGGGTTTCAGGAATGAGCAGTTCTTC
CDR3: CAWREQGFRNEQFF

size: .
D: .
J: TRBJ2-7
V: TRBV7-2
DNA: TGTGCCAGCAGCTTAGACCGGAGTAGGACCTACGAGCAGTACTTC
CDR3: CASSLDRSRTYEQYF

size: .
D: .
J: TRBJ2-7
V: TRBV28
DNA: TGTGCCAGTACGGCGGGCAGGCCCGGGGAGCAGTACTTC
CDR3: CASTAGRPGEQYF

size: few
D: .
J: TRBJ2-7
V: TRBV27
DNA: TGTGCCAGCGGCAGGGTCTCCTACGAGCAGTACTTC
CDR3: CASGRVSYEQYF

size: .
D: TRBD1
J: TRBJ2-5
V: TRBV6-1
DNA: TGTGCCAGCAGTGGGGACAGGGGAGTTCTTCTAGGAGAGACCCAGTACTTC
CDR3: CASSGDRGVLLGETQYF

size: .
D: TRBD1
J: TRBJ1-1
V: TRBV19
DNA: TGTGCCAGTAGCACAGGGGGCGCGGGCACTGAAGCTTTCTTT
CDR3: CASSTGGAGTEAFF

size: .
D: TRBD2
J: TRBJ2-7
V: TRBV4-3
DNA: TGCGCCAGCAGCCAAGGCCGGCGGGAGCTAGGGTACGAGCAGTACTTC
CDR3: CASSQGRRELGYEQYF